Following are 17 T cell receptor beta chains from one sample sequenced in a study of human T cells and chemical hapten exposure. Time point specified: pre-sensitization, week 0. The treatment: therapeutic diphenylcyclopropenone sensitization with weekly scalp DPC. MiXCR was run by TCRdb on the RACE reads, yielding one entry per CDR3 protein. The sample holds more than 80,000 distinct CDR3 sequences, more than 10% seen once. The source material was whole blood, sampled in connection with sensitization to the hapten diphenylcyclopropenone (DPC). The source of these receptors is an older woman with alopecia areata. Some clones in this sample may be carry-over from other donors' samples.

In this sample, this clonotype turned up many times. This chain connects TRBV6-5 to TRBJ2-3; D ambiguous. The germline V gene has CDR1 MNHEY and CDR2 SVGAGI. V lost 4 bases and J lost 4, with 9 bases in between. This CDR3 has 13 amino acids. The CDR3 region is CASSLFSSDTQYF. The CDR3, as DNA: TGTGCCAGCAGTTTATTCAGTTCAGATACGCAGTATTTT.

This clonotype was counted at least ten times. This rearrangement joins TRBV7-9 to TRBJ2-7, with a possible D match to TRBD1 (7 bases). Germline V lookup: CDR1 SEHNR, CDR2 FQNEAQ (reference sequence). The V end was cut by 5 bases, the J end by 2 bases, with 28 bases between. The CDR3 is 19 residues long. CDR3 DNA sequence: TGTGCCAGCAGCCCCGGCGCGCCGACAGACAGGGACTGGGCCTACGAGCAGTACTTC. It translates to CASSPGAPTDRDWAYEQYF.

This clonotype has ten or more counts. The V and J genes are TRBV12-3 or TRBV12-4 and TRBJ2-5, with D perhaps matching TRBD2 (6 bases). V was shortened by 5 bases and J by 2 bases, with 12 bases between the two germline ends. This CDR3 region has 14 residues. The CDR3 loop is CASSPRDFQETQYF. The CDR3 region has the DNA TGTGCCAGCAGTCCACGGGACTTTCAAGAGACCCAGTACTTC.

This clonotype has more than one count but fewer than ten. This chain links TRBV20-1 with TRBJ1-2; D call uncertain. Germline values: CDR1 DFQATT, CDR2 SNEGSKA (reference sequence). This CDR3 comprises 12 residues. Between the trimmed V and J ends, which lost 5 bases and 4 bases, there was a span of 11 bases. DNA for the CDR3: TGCAGTGCTCCACCGGTTTTCTATGGCTACACCTTC. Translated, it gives CSAPPVFYGYTF.

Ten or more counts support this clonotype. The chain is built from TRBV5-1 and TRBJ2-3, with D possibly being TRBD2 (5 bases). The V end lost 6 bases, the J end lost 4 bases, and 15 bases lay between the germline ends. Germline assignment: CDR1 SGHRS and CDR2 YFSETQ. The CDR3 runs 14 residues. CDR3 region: CASTAALGADTQYF. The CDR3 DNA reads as TGCGCCAGCACAGCCGCGTTGGGAGCAGATACGCAGTATTTT.

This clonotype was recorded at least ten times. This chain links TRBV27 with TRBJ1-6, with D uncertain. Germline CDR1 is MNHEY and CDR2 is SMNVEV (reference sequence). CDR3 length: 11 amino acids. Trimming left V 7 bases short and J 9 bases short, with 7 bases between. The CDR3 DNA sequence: TGTGCCAGCAATACTCGTTCACCCCTCCACTTT. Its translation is CASNTRSPLHF.

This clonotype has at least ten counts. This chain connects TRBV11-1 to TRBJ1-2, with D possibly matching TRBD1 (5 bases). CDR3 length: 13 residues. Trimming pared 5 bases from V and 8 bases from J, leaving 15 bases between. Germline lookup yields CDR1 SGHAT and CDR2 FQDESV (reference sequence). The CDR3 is CASSPTSRGGYTF. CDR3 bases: TGTGCCAGCAGCCCAACTTCAAGGGGCGGCTACACCTTC. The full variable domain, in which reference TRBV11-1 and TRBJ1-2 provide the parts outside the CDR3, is EAEVAQSPRYKITEKSQAVAFWCDPISGHATLYWYRQILGQGPELLVQFQDESVVDDSQLPKDRFSAERLKGVDSTLKIQPAELGDSAMYLCASSPTSRGGYTFGSGTRLTVV.

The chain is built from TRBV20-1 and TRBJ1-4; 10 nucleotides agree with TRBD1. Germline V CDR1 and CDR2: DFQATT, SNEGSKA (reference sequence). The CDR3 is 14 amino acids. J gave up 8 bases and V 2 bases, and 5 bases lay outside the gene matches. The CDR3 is CSARPTGGEEKLFF. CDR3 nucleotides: TGCAGTGCTAGACCGACAGGGGGCGAAGAAAAACTGTTTTTT.

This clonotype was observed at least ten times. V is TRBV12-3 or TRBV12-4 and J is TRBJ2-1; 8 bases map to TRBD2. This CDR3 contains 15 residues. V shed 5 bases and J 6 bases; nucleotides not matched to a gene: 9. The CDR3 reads CASSGPGTRLNEQFF. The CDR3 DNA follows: TGTGCCAGCAGTGGGCCCGGGACTAGACTCAATGAGCAGTTCTTC.

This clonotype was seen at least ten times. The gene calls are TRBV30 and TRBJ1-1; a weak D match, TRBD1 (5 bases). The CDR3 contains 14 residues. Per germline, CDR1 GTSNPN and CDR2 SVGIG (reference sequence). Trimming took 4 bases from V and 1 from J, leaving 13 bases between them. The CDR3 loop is CAWTYGAENTEAFF. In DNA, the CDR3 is TGTGCCTGGACTTATGGGGCAGAGAACACTGAAGCTTTCTTT. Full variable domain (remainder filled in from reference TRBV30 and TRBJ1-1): SQTIHQWPATLVQPVGSPLSLECTVEGTSNPNLYWYRQAAGRGLQLLFYSVGIGQISSEVPQNLSASRPQDRQFILSSKKLLLSDSGFYLCAWTYGAENTEAFFGQGTRLTVV.

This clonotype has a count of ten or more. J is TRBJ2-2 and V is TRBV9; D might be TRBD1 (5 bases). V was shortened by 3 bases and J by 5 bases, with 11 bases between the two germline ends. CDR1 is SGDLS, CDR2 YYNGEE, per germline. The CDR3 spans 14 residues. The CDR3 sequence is CASSGPTVTGELFF. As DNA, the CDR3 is TGTGCCAGCAGCGGACCGACAGTAACCGGGGAGCTGTTTTTT.

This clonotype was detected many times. The CDR3 region is CASSHALVYNEQFF. CDR3 DNA: TGTGCCAGCAGCCACGCACTTGTGTACAATGAGCAGTTCTTC. J is TRBJ2-1 and V is TRBV3-1, with D hard to call. The CDR3 is 14 residues long. Trimming stripped 3 bases from V and 4 bases from J, with 10 bases between. Germline CDR1 is LGHDT and CDR2 is YNNKEL (reference sequence).

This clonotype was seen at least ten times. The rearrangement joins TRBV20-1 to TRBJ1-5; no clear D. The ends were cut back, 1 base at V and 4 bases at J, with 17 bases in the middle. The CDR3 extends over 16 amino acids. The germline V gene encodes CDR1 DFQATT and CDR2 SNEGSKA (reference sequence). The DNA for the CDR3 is TGCAGTGCTAGAGGGGTGATTGCGTGGCATAATCAGCCCCAGCATTTT. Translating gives CSARGVIAWHNQPQHF.

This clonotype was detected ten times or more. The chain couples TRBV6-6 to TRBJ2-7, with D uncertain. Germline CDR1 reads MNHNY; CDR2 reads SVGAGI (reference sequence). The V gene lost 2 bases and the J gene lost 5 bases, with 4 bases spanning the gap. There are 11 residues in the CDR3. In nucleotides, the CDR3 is TGTGCCAGCAGTTACAGTCACGAGCAGTACTTC. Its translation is CASSYSHEQYF.

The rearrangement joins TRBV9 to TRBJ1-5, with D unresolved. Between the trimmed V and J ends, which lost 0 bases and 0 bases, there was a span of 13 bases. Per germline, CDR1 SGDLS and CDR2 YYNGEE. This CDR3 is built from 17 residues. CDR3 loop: CASSVEGQPYSNQPQHF. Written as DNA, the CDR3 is TGTGCCAGCAGCGTAGAAGGCCAGCCTTATAGCAATCAGCCCCAGCATTTT. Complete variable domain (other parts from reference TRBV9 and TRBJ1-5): DSGVTQTPKHLITATGQRVTLRCSPRSGDLSVYWYQQSLDQGLQFLIQYYNGEERAKGNILERFSAQQFPDLHSELNLSSLELGDSALYFCASSVEGQPYSNQPQHFGDGTRLSIL.

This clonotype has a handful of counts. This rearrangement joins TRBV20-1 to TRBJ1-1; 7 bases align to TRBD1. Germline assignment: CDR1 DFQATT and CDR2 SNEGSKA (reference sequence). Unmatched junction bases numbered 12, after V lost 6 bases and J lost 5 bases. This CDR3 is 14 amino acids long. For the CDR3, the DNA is TGCAGTGCGGGGCCAGGGGGGAGTGTGACTGAAGCTTTCTTT. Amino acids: CSAGPGGSVTEAFF.

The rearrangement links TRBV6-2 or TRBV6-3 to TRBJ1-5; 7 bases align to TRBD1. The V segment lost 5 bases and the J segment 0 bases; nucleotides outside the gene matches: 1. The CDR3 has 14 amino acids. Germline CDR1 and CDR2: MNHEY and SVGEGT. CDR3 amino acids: CASSNRGSNQPQHF. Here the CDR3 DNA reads TGTGCCAGCAGTAACAGGGGTAGCAATCAGCCCCAGCATTTT.